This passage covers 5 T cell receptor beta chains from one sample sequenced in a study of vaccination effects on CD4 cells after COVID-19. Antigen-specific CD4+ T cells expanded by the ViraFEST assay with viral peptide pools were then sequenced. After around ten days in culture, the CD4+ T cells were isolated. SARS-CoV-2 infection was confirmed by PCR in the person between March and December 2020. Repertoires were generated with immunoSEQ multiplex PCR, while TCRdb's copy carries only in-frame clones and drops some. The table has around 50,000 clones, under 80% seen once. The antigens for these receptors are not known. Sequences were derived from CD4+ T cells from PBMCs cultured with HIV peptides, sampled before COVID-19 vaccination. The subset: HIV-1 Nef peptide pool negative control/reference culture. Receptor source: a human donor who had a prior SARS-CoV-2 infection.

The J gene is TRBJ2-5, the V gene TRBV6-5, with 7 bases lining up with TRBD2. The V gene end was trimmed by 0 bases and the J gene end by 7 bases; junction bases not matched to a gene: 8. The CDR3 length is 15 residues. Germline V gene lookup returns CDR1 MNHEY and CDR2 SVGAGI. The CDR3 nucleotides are TGTGCCAGCAGTTACTCTTGGGACTACCAAAGGACCCAGTACTTC. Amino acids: CASSYSWDYQRTQYF.

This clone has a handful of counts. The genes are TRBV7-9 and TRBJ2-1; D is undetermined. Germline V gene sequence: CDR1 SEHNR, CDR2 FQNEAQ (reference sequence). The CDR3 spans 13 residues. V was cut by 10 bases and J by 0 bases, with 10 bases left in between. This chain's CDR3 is CATGRSSYNEQFF. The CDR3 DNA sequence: TGTGCCACCGGACGCAGCTCCTACAATGAGCAGTTCTTC.

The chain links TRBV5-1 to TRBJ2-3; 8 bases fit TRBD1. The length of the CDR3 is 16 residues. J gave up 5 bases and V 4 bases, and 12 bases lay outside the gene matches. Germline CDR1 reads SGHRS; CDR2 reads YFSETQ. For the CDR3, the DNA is TGCGCCAGCAGCCCCTTAGGACAGGGCGATGGAGATACGCAGTATTTT. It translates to CASSPLGQGDGDTQYF.

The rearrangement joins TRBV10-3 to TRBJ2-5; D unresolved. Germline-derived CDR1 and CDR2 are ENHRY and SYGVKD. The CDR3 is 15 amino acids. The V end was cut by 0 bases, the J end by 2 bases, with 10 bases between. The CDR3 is CAISESIAQQETQYF. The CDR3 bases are TGTGCCATCAGTGAGTCGATCGCCCAGCAAGAGACCCAGTACTTC.

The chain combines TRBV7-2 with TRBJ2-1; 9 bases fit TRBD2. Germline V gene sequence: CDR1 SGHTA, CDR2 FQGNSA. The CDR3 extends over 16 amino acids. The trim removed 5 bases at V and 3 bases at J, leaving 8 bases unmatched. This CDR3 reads CASSISGGILYNEQFF. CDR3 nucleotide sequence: TGTGCCAGCAGCATTAGCGGGGGAATACTCTACAATGAGCAGTTCTTC.